Listed below are T cell receptor beta chains from one sample, sequenced in a study of cytomegalovirus exposure and HLA in healthy donors. Using immunoSEQ multiplex PCR, the repertoire was profiled, and TCRdb retains in-frame clones only, with some absent. This table has some 110,000 clones, about four fifths appearing once. The sequenced sample consisted of PBMCs. Every receptor here comes from a woman aged 18-29 years in good health and CMV-seropositive. Both conserved end residues are part of each CDR3. D genes are given only for firm matches. A row's size may be missing; if present it is once, few, many or a size class.

>NA|TRBV7-3|NA|TRBJ1-1
CASSLVDGGEAFF
TGTGCCAGCAGCTTAGTGGATGGCGGTGAAGCTTTCTTT
>NA|TRBV9|NA|TRBJ2-3
CASSQHDSYTDTQYF
TGTGCCAGCAGCCAACATGACAGTTACACAGATACGCAGTATTTT
>NA|TRBV30|TRBD1|TRBJ1-2
CAWKRTGGPYGYTF
TGTGCCTGGAAGCGGACAGGGGGCCCCTATGGCTACACCTTC
>NA|TRBV9|NA|TRBJ1-3
CASSATVASGNTIYF
TGTGCCAGCAGCGCGACAGTAGCCTCTGGAAACACCATATATTTT
>few|TRBV6-1|TRBD1|TRBJ2-3
CASTRTGSGTQYF
TGTGCCAGCACCCGGACAGGCTCCGGTACGCAGTATTTT
>NA|TRBV4-1|NA|TRBJ1-1
CASSQDLYRGGATEAFF
TGCGCCAGCAGCCAAGATCTTTATAGGGGGGGCGCCACTGAAGCTTTCTTT
>NA|TRBV28|TRBD2|TRBJ2-7
CASSLGLAGGSYEQYF
TGTGCCAGCAGTTTGGGGCTAGCGGGAGGATCATACGAGCAGTACTTC
>NA|TRBV2|NA|TRBJ1-6
CASSERRPNSPLHF
TGTGCCAGCAGTGAGCGCAGGCCCAATTCACCCCTCCACTTT
>NA|TRBV18|TRBD1|TRBJ1-4
CASSLLQGEGEKLFF
TGTGCCAGCTCACTTCTCCAGGGGGAAGGTGAAAAACTGTTTTTT
>NA|TRBV29-1|TRBD1|TRBJ2-5
CSVRTGSSETQYF
TGCAGCGTCAGGACAGGGAGCTCCGAGACCCAGTACTTC
>NA|TRBV27|NA|TRBJ2-3
CATPRAYTDTQYF
TGTGCCACCCCGCGGGCCTACACAGATACGCAGTATTTT
>NA|TRBV7-9|TRBD1|TRBJ1-3
CSSSLGTLPTGTRNTIYF
TGTTCCAGCAGCTTAGGAACCTTACCGACAGGGACCAGAAACACCATATATTTT
>few|TRBV4-2|NA|TRBJ1-4
CASSLTSTNEKLFF
TGTGCCAGCAGCCTAACATCAACTAATGAAAAACTGTTTTTT
>NA|TRBV13|TRBD2|TRBJ2-5
CASSVLPGLAGRDQETQYF
TGTGCCAGCAGCGTGCTCCCGGGACTAGCGGGAAGGGACCAAGAGACCCAGTACTTC
>NA|TRBV13|TRBD1|TRBJ1-1
CASSARTGGTEAFF
TGTGCCAGCAGCGCCAGGACAGGGGGCACTGAAGCTTTCTTT
>NA|TRBV14|TRBD2|TRBJ2-7
CASSQPRAGGRSYEQYF
TGTGCCAGCAGCCAACCGAGAGCGGGAGGTCGATCCTACGAGCAGTACTTC
>NA|TRBV9|NA|TRBJ1-1
CASRRDGGGHTEAFF
TGTGCCAGCAGACGGGATGGGGGGGGGCACACTGAAGCTTTCTTT
>few|TRBV16|TRBD1|TRBJ1-5
CASSRTLTGTQPQHF
TGTGCCAGCAGCCGTACCCTGACAGGGACTCAGCCCCAGCATTTT
>NA|TRBV11-2|NA|TRBJ2-1
CASSLLVPTGNEQFF
TGTGCCAGCAGCTTATTAGTACCGACTGGGAATGAGCAGTTCTTC
>NA|TRBV27|TRBD2|TRBJ2-1
CASSSRLAGSYNEQFF
TGTGCCAGCAGTTCTCGACTAGCGGGCTCCTACAATGAGCAGTTCTTC
>NA|TRBV6-1|TRBD1|TRBJ1-1
CASVQGVHNTEAFF
TGTGCCAGCGTACAGGGGGTACACAACACTGAAGCTTTCTTT
>NA|TRBV7-7|TRBD1|TRBJ2-1
CASSPDREPLNEQFF
TGTGCTAGCAGCCCGGACAGGGAACCCCTCAATGAGCAGTTCTTC
>NA|TRBV9|TRBD1|TRBJ2-7
CASSVVGGAGSEQYF
TGTGCCAGCAGCGTAGTAGGGGGCGCGGGTAGCGAGCAGTACTTC
>NA|TRBV4-1|NA|TRBJ1-2
CASSQERWGANYGYTF
TGCGCCAGCAGCCAAGAACGGTGGGGAGCTAACTATGGCTACACCTTC
>once|TRBV5-6|TRBD2|TRBJ2-7
CASTRLAGNYEQYF
TGTGCCAGCACCCGACTAGCGGGAAACTACGAGCAGTACTTC
>NA|TRBV18|TRBD2|TRBJ2-1
CASSPLATSYNEQFF
TGTGCCAGCTCCCCACTAGCGACCTCCTACAATGAGCAGTTCTTC
>few|TRBV19|NA|TRBJ1-5
CASSSTYQPQHF
TGTGCCAGTAGTTCCACTTATCAGCCCCAGCATTTT
>NA|TRBV5-6|NA|TRBJ2-3
CASSRPPSVTQYF
TGTGCCAGCAGCCGTCCCCCCTCCGTCACGCAGTATTTT
>NA|TRBV6-8|TRBD2|TRBJ2-1
CASRRTSGDLNEQFF
TGTGCCAGCAGGCGGACTAGCGGGGACCTCAATGAGCAGTTCTTC
>NA|TRBV6-6|TRBD1|TRBJ1-2
CASSPPVTGGAYGYTF
TGTGCCAGCAGCCCGCCCGTTACAGGGGGGGCTTATGGCTACACCTTC
>few|TRBV5-4|NA|TRBJ2-7
CASSLGHREYEQYF
TGTGCCAGCAGCTTGGGGCACAGAGAATACGAGCAGTACTTC
>NA|TRBV11-3|TRBD2|TRBJ2-2
CGSGLAGHLGPGELFF
TGTGGCTCCGGGCTAGCGGGACATCTGGGTCCCGGGGAGCTGTTTTTT
>NA|TRBV4-2|NA|TRBJ1-2
CASSQLDWRRFSISYGYTF
TGTGCCAGCAGCCAACTAGATTGGAGAAGATTCAGTATATCCTATGGCTACACCTTC
>NA|TRBV16|NA|TRBJ2-5
CASSQGRQETQYF
TGTGCCAGCAGTCAGGGGCGGCAAGAGACCCAGTACTTC
>NA|TRBV4-2|NA|TRBJ2-7
CASSQEIDRQIYEQYF
TGTGCCAGCAGCCAAGAGATTGACAGGCAAATTTACGAGCAGTACTTC
>once|TRBV6-1|TRBD1|TRBJ1-2
CASSEQGARGYTF
TGTGCCAGCAGTGAACAGGGGGCCCGCGGCTACACCTTC
>NA|TRBV6-5|NA|TRBJ1-5
CASGIRGSNQPQHF
TGTGCCAGCGGGATACGGGGTAGCAATCAGCCCCAGCATTTT
>NA|TRBV19|NA|TRBJ2-7
CASSDGGYEQYF
TGTGCCAGTAGCGACGGCGGCTACGAGCAGTACTTC
>NA|TRBV10-3|TRBD1|TRBJ2-7
CAIRLQGELYF
TGTGCCATCAGGCTACAGGGGGAGCTATACTTC
>few|TRBV7-2|TRBD2|TRBJ2-3
CASSLRVRGRSGDTQYF
TGTGCCAGCAGCCTCCGGGTGCGCGGGAGGTCAGGAGATACGCAGTATTTT
>NA|TRBV19|TRBD1|TRBJ2-1
CASSPQGAHNEQFF
TGTGCCAGTAGCCCACAGGGGGCGCACAATGAGCAGTTCTTC
>NA|TRBV5-1|NA|TRBJ1-2
CASSLTGADSRYTF
TGCGCCAGCAGCTTAACAGGTGCTGACTCGCGCTACACCTTC
>once|TRBV11-3|NA|TRBJ1-5
CASSLEEGGPNQPQHF
TGTGCCAGCAGCTTGGAGGAGGGGGGGCCCAATCAGCCCCAGCATTTT
>few|TRBV9|TRBD1|TRBJ2-7
CASSVKGTGGSYEQYF
TGTGCCAGCAGCGTAAAGGGGACAGGGGGCTCCTACGAGCAGTACTTC
>NA|TRBV2|TRBD1|TRBJ2-7
CASLETGRNEQYF
TGTGCCAGCTTGGAGACAGGGCGGAACGAGCAGTACTTC
>few|TRBV5-8|NA|TRBJ1-5
CASSGGWPNQPQHF
TGTGCCAGCAGCGGGGGGTGGCCCAATCAGCCCCAGCATTTT
>NA|TRBV19|NA|TRBJ1-2
CASSINSVGGQLHGYTF
TGTGCCAGTAGTATTAATTCGGTTGGTGGACAACTGCATGGCTACACCTTC
>NA|TRBV7-8|TRBD2|TRBJ2-3
CASSLETGLASTDTQYF
TGTGCCAGCAGCTTAGAGACGGGACTAGCGAGCACAGATACGCAGTATTTT
>NA|TRBV11-2|TRBD1|TRBJ2-7
CASRTYRDRGYEQYF
TGTGCCAGCAGAACCTACCGGGACAGAGGCTACGAGCAGTACTTC